This TCR beta chain is from a study of blood T cell repertoires in COVID-19. Generated by immunoSEQ multiplex PCR, the TCRdb table keeps only in-frame clones and is missing some. Here the sample spans almost 250,000 clones, about 82% being singletons. The sequence derives from a woman of 80 years or more with COVID-19, enrolled during active disease. Material: peripheral blood.

The CDR3 bases are TGTGCCAGCAGTTTAGAGGGCAGCATGAACACTGAAGCTTTCTTT. Translating gives CASSLEGSMNTEAFF. The V and J genes are TRBV27 and TRBJ1-1; D is undetermined. This CDR3 contains 15 residues. Germline CDR1 reads MNHEY; CDR2 reads SMNVEV (reference sequence). The germline V and J ends were trimmed by 2 bases and 0 bases, with 10 bases remaining between them.